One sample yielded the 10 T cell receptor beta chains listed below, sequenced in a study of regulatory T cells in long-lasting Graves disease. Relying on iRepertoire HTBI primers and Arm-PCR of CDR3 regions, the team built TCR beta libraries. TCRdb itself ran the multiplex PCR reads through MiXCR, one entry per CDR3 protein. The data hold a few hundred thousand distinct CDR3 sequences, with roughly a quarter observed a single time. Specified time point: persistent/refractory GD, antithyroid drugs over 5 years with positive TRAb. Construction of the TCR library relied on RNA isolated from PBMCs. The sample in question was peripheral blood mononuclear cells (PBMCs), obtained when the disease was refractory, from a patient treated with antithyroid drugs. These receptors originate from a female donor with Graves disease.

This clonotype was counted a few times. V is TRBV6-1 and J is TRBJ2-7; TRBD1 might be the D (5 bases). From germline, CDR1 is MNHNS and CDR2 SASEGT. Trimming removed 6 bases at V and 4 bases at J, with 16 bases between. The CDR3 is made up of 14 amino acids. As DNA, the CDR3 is TGTGCCAGCAGCAGGGAAAATCCTTTGTACGAGCAGTACTTC. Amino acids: CASSRENPLYEQYF.

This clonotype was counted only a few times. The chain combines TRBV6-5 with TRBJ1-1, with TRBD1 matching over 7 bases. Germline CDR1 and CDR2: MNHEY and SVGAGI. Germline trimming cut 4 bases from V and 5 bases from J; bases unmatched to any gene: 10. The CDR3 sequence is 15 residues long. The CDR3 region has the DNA TGTGCCAGCAGTTTTCCTACAGGGGCGGGGACTGAAGCTTTCTTT. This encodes CASSFPTGAGTEAFF.

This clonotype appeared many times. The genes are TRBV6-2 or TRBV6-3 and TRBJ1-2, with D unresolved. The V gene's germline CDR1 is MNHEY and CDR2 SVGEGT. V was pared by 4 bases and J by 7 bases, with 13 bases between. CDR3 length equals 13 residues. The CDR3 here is CASSSTSLGGYTF. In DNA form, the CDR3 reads TGTGCCAGCAGTTCTACCTCGCTGGGTGGCTACACCTTC.

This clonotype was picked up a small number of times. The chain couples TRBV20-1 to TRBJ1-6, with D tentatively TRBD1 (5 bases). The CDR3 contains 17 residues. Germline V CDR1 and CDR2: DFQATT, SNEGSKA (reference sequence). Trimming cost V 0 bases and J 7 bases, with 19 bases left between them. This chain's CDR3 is CSARDLGWDAGNSPLHF. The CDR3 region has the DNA TGCAGTGCTAGAGATCTCGGGTGGGACGCAGGGAATTCACCCCTCCACTTT.

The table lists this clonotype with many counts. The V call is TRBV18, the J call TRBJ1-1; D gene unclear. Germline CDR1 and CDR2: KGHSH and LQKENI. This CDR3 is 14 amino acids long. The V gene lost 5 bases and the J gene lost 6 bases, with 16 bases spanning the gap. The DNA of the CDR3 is TGTGCCAGCTCAGACCGTCAGATAAACTCTGAAGCTTTCTTT. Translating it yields CASSDRQINSEAFF.

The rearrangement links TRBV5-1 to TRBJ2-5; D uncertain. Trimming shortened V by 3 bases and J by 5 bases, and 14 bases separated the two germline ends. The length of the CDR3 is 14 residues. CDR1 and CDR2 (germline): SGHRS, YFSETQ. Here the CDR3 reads CASSSTLGAETQYF. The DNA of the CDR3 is TGCGCCAGCAGCTCCACTCTCGGAGCGGAGACCCAGTACTTC.

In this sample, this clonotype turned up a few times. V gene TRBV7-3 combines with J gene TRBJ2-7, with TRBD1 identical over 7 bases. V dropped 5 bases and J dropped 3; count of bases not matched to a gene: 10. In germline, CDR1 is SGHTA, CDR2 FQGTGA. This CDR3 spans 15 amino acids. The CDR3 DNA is TGTGCCAGCAGCCCCGGAGCAGGGGGATTCTACGAGCAGTACTTC. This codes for CASSPGAGGFYEQYF. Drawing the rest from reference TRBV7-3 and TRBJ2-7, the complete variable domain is GAGVSQTPSNKVTEKGKYVELRCDPISGHTALYWYRQSLGQGPEFLIYFQGTGAADDSGLPNDRFFAVRPEGSVSTLKIQRTERGDSAVYLCASSPGAGGFYEQYFGPGTRLTVT.

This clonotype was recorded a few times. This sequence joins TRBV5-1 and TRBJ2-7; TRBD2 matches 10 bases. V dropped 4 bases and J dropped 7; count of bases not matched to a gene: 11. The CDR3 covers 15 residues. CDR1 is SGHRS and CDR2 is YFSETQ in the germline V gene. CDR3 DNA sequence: TGCGCCAGCAGCACCGATTTTTCTAGCGGGAGTGAGCAGTACTTC. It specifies CASSTDFSSGSEQYF.

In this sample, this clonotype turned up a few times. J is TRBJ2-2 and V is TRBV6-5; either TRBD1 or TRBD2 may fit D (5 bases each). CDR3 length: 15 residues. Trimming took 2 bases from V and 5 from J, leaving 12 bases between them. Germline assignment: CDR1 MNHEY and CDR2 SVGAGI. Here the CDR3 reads CASSYTGTPTGELFF. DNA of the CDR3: TGTGCCAGCAGTTACACCGGGACCCCAACCGGGGAGCTGTTTTTT.

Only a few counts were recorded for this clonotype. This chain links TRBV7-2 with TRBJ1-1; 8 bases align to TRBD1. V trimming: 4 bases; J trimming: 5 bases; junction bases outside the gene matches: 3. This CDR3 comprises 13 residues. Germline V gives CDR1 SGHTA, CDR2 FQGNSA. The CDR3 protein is CASSSDRETEAFF. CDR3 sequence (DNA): TGTGCCAGCAGCTCGGACAGGGAGACTGAAGCTTTCTTT.